Given below is one T cell receptor (beta chain) in context. The antigen remains unidentified. This record belongs to a study of blood T cells in healthy people across ages. Findings and limits, study-wide: For the donors, CMV status was unknown and possibly confounded expanded clonotype changes. Both naive CD4+ cell counts and diversity were greater in long-lived donors than in aged donors.

CDR1 and CDR2 from the germline V gene are SEHNR and FQNEAQ (reference sequence). V lost 0 bases and J lost 2, with 9 bases in between. The CDR3 runs to 15 residues. Alongside a J-beta primer mix, a sample-barcoded 5' primer served in a second PCR lasting roughly 7 to 12 cycles. Every cDNA molecule bore a tag from a template-switch adaptor containing 12 random nucleotides. TCRdb passed the 5' RACE reads through MiXCR, listing each CDR3 protein once. Seen here are approximately 780,000 distinct CDR3 sequences, around 24% observed once, and the top ten hold less than 3.5%. The sample was also reused in another study, on T cells of mothers and their children. According to that study: Once extracted, all RNA went into cDNA synthesis at about 1.5 ug per 15 ul.

Material: blood. The origin of this receptor is a boy between 10 and 17 years old in good health. This chain joins TRBV7-9 and TRBJ2-3; D may be TRBD1 or TRBD2 (5 bases each). The CDR3 sequence: CASSLALGTTDTQYF. The CDR3 DNA is TGTGCCAGCAGCTTAGCGCTCGGGACCACAGATACGCAGTATTTT. The variable domain in full, with the rest retrieved from reference TRBV7-9 and TRBJ2-3, is DTGVSQNPRHKITKRGQNVTFRCDPISEHNRLYWYRQTLGQGPEFLTYFQNEAQLEKSRLLSDRFSAERPKGSFSTLEIQRTEQGDSAMYLCASSLALGTTDTQYFGPGTRLTVL.